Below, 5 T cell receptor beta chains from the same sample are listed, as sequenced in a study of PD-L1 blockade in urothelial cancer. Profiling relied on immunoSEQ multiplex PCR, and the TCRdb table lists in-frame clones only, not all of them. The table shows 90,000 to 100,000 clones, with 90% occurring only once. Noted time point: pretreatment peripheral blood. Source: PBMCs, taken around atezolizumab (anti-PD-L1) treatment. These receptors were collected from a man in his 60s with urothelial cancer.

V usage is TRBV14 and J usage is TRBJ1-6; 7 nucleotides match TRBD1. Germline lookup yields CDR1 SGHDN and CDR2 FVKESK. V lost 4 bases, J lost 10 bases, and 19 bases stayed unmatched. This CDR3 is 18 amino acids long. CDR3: CASSPNPGQVGGQSPLHF. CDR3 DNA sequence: TGTGCCAGCAGCCCGAATCCCGGACAGGTCGGGGGTCAGTCACCCCTCCACTTT.

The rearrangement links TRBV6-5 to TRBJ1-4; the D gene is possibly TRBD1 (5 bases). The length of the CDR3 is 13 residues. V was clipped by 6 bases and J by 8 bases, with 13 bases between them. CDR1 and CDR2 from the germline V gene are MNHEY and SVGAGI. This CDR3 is CASSSGGWEKLFF. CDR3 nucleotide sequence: TGTGCCAGCAGCTCCGGGGGTTGGGAAAAACTGTTTTTT.

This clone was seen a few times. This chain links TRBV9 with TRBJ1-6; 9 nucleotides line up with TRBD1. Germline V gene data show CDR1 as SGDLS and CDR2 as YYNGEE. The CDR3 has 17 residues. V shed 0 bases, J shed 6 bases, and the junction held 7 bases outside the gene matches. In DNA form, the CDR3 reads TGTGCCAGCAGCGTAGAGCTTCCGGGACAGGGTAATTCACCCCTCCACTTT. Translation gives CASSVELPGQGNSPLHF. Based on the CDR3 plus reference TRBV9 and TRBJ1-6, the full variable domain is DSGVTQTPKHLITATGQRVTLRCSPRSGDLSVYWYQQSLDQGLQFLIQYYNGEERAKGNILERFSAQQFPDLHSELNLSSLELGDSALYFCASSVELPGQGNSPLHFGNGTRLTVT.

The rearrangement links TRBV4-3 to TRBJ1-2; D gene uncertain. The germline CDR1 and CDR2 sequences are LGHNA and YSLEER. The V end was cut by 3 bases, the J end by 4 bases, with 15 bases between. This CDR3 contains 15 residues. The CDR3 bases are TGCGCCAGCAGCCAGGACTCTCGACGGAGCTATGGCTACACCTTC. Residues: CASSQDSRRSYGYTF.

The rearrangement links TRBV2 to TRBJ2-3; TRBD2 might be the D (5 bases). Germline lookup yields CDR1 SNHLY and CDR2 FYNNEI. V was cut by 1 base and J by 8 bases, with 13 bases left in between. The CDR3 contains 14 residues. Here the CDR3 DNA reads TGTGCCAGCAGTGAAGGGGGTCAGCGGAGTACGCAGTATTTT. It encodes CASSEGGQRSTQYF.